A single T cell receptor (beta chain) is shown here with its context. CD45RO+ cells joined CCR7-negative CD45RA+ TemRA cells to form CD8 memory. Sequenced by immunoSEQ multiplex PCR; TCRdb stores in-frame clones only, minus some. The sample has tens of thousands of clones; 50% to 70% are singletons. V gave up 5 bases and J gave up 5 bases, with 19 bases separating them. Germline CDR1 reads SGHAT; CDR2 reads FQNNGV. The CDR3 totals 15 residues. The record originates from a study of shared clonotypes between healthy human individuals. V and J are TRBV11-2 and TRBJ2-7; a possible D gene is TRBD2 (6 bases). This clonotype was sampled from a man aged 25 to 40 in good health. Sequenced input: memory CD8+ T cells sorted from blood. Described subset: CD45RO+ cells pooled with CCR7-negative TemRA cells. The CDR3 bases are TGTGCCAGCAGCCGAACAGGAGGGTTCTTCGACGAGCAGTACTTC. Residues: CASSRTGGFFDEQYF.